One and the same sample provided the 12 T cell receptor beta chains below, sequenced in a study of T-cell memory formation after mild COVID-19. MiXCR, applied by TCRdb to the 5' RACE reads, yields one record per CDR3 protein. Of about 540,000 distinct CDR3 sequences in the sample, roughly 20% were seen once. The sample was PBMCs or a T cell subset sorted from them (not recorded which). The origin of the receptors is an adult woman who had mild COVID-19 (a few samples of this study predate the infection). Cell type and time point are not known.

The gene calls are TRBV10-3 and TRBJ1-2, with 9 bases identical to TRBD1. The CDR3 contains 15 residues. The germline CDR1 and CDR2 sequences are ENHRY and SYGVKD. The junction had 5 bases not matched to a gene; V was cut back by 2 bases and J by 4 bases. CDR3 DNA: TGTGCCATCAGTGAGCCTGGACAGGGGAGCTATGGCTACACCTTC. This codes for CAISEPGQGSYGYTF.

The rearrangement uses TRBV5-1 and TRBJ2-7; 9 bases align to TRBD2. V shed 3 bases, J shed 7 bases, and the junction held 2 bases outside the gene matches. The CDR3 has 12 amino acids. Germline CDR1 SGHRS, CDR2 YFSETQ. CDR3 DNA sequence: TGCGCCAGCAGCTCTAGCGGGATAGAGCAGTACTTC. This translates into CASSSSGIEQYF.

This clonotype has just a few counts. The rearrangement uses TRBV6-4 and TRBJ2-2; D gene uncertain. V lost 2 bases and J lost 4, with 5 bases in between. This CDR3 has 13 amino acids. Germline V gives CDR1 MRHNA, CDR2 SNTAGT. As DNA, the CDR3 is TGTGCCAGCAGTGACCGTGTCACCGGGGAGCTGTTTTTT. Translation gives CASSDRVTGELFF.

J is TRBJ2-1 and V is TRBV11-2; D perhaps matches TRBD2 (6 bases). The germline gives CDR1 SGHAT, CDR2 FQNNGV. CDR3 size: 17 residues. V dropped 5 bases and J dropped 6 bases, with 23 bases sitting between them. CDR3 DNA: TGTGCCAGCAGCCTCTATGGGCGGGGCGTCAGCGTCAATGAGCAGTTCTTC. Residues: CASSLYGRGVSVNEQFF.

The genes are TRBV18 and TRBJ2-2, with D unresolved. V was clipped by 1 base and J by 4 bases, with 16 bases between them. The CDR3 sequence is 17 residues long. Germline assignment: CDR1 KGHSH and CDR2 LQKENI. In nucleotides, the CDR3 is TGTGCCAGCTCACCACGTGAGGCCAGGACGGGCACCGGGGAGCTGTTTTTT. Residues: CASSPREARTGTGELFF.

In this sample, this clonotype turned up a few times. The chain recombines TRBV11-2 with TRBJ2-3; D gene uncertain. This CDR3 is built from 14 residues. V was trimmed by 1 base and J by 2 bases, leaving 7 bases between them. The V gene's germline CDR1 is SGHAT and CDR2 FQNNGV. The CDR3 is CASSLGFLTDTQYF. The CDR3 region has the DNA TGTGCCAGCAGCTTAGGGTTCCTCACAGATACGCAGTATTTT. The whole variable domain, filled in from reference TRBV11-2 and TRBJ2-3, reads EAGVAQSPRYKIIEKRQSVAFWCNPISGHATLYWYQQILGQGPKLLIQFQNNGVVDDSQLPKDRFSAERLKGVDSTLKIQPAKLEDSAVYLCASSLGFLTDTQYFGPGTRLTVL.

This clonotype was observed a few times. The chain has TRBV7-3 and TRBJ2-3; 7 bases match TRBD1. This CDR3 is 15 amino acids long. Germline V gene data show CDR1 as SGHTA and CDR2 as FQGTGA. Trimming cost V 5 bases and J 6 bases; bases outside gene matches: 11. CDR3 sequence: CASSPLGTDRDTQYF. The CDR3 nucleotides read TGTGCCAGCAGCCCACTCGGGACAGATAGGGATACGCAGTATTTT.

The rearrangement joins TRBV2 to TRBJ2-3; no reliable D call. CDR1 is SNHLY and CDR2 is FYNNEI in the germline V gene. V gave up 2 bases and J gave up 8 bases, with 5 bases separating them. There are 11 residues in the CDR3. The DNA for the CDR3 is TGTGCCAGCAGTGAATGGGTTACGCAGTATTTT. Translated, it gives CASSEWVTQYF.

This clonotype was seen only a few times. This CDR3 reads CASSSPSTTPLNGDTQYF. Here the CDR3 DNA reads TGTGCCAGCAGCAGCCCATCGACTACGCCGCTAAATGGGGATACGCAGTATTTT. The chain uses TRBV6-5 and TRBJ2-3; tentatively, D is TRBD2 (5 bases). V was clipped by 6 bases and J by 6 bases, with 28 bases between them. The CDR3 contains 18 residues. Germline lookup yields CDR1 MNHEY and CDR2 SVGAGI.

J is TRBJ2-1 and V is TRBV5-1; 13 bases line up with TRBD2. The junction had 11 bases not matched to a gene; V was cut back by 3 bases and J by 5 bases. Germline lookup yields CDR1 SGHRS and CDR2 YFSETQ. The CDR3 totals 18 residues. CDR3 sequence: CASSSGTSGMLGNNEQFF. CDR3 in DNA: TGCGCCAGCAGCTCCGGGACTAGCGGGATGCTGGGGAACAATGAGCAGTTCTTC.

This clonotype was counted only a few times. The chain is built from TRBV2 and TRBJ2-7, with 11 bases identical to TRBD1. The CDR3 is 16 residues long. CDR1 is SNHLY, CDR2 FYNNEI, per germline. V trimming: 6 bases; J trimming: 3 bases; junction bases outside the gene matches: 10. This CDR3 reads CASRKDRGLGDYEQYF. The CDR3 DNA is TGTGCCAGCAGAAAGGACAGGGGGCTAGGAGACTACGAGCAGTACTTC.

The genes are TRBV30 and TRBJ2-2; D is perhaps TRBD1 (6 bases). The germline gives CDR1 GTSNPN, CDR2 SVGIG (reference sequence). V lost 3 bases and J lost 4, with 12 bases in between. This CDR3 region has 14 residues. This chain's CDR3 is CAWSWQGFTGELFF. The CDR3 nucleotides are TGTGCCTGGAGCTGGCAGGGGTTCACCGGGGAGCTGTTTTTT.